This TCR beta chain was retrieved from a study of human CD8 memory T cell subsets. The source of the RNA was duplicate vials containing fewer than 180,000 sorted CD8+ T cells for each subset. CDR3 length: 14 amino acids. The germline V gene encodes CDR1 SGHRS and CDR2 YFSETQ. Generation of TCR beta libraries used UMI-labeled 5' RACE. Each CDR3 protein gets one entry in TCRdb, which reprocessed the 5' RACE reads and gives no DNA. The sample table includes about 4,700 distinct CDR3 sequences. A word on this clonotype: Its antigen remains unidentified.

Findings of the study overall: Chao1 was used to estimate diversity, and its estimates suggested stem-like memory T cells were more diverse than precursor exhausted T cells.

V usage is TRBV5-1 and J usage is TRBJ1-1. The sequenced sample consisted of CD8+ T cells from PBMCs. The clonotype was recovered from a human donor in good health. CDR3 amino acids: CASSLGRLNTEAFF. The whole variable domain, filled in from reference TRBV5-1 and TRBJ1-1, reads KAGVTQTPRYLIKTRGQQVTLSCSPISGHRSVSWYQQTPGQGLQFLFEYFSETQRNKGNFPGRFSGRQFSNSRSEMNVSTLELGDSALYLCASSLGRLNTEAFFGQGTRLTVV.